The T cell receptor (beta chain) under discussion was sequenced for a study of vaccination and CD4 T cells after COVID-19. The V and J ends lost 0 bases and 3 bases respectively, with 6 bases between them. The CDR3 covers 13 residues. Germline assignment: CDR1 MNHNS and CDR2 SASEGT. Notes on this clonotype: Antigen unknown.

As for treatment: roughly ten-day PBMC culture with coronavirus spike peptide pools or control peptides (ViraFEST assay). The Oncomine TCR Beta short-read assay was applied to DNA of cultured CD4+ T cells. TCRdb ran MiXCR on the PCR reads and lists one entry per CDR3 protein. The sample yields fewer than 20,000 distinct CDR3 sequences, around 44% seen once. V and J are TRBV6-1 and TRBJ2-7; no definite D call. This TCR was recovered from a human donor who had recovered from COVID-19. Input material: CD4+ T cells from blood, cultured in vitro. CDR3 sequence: CASSEAEFYEQYF. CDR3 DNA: TGTGCCAGCAGTGAAGCGGAGTTCTACGAGCAGTACTTC.